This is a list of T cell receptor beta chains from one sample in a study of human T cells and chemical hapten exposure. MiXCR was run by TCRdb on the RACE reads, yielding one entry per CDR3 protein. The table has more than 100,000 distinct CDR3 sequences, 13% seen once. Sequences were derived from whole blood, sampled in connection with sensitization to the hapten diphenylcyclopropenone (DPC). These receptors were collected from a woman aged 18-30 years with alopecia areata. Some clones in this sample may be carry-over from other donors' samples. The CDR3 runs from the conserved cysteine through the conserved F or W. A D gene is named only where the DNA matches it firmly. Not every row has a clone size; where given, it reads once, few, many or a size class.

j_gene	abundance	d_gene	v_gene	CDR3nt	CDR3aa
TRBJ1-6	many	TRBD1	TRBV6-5	TGTGCCAGCAGGTCCCCGGGACAGGGGTATAATTCACCCCTCCACTTT	CASRSPGQGYNSPLHF
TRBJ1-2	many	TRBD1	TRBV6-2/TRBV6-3	TGTGCCAGCACGGACAGGATCTATGGCTACACCTTC	CASTDRIYGYTF
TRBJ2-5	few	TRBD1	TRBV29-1	TGCAGCGTTGAACGGACAGGGGGCTTGAAGACCCAGTACTTC	CSVERTGGLKTQYF
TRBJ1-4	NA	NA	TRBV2	TGTGCCAGCAGTGAAGATGAAAAACTGTTTTTT	CASSEDEKLFF
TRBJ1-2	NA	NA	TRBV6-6	TGTGCCAGCAGTCAAGCGGTTTATGGCTACACCTTC	CASSQAVYGYTF
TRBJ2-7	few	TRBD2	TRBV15	TGTGCCACCAGCAGAGATCTCGTACTAGCGGGGCCCTCACCCTACGAGCAGTACTTC	CATSRDLVLAGPSPYEQYF
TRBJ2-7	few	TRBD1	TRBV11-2	TGTGCCAGCAGCAGGACAGGGGCCTACGAGCAGTACTTC	CASSRTGAYEQYF
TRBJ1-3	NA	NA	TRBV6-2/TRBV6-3	TGTGCCAGCTCAAATGCCGGGGCCCGGAACACCATATATTTT	CASSNAGARNTIYF
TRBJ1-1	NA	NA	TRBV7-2	TGTGCCAGCAGCTTAATGAGAGGGGTCGGGAGCCGCGGGACTGAAGCTTTCTTT	CASSLMRGVGSRGTEAFF
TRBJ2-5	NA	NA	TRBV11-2	TGTGCCAGCAGCTTTCCCCCCACAGGGACGGGGGAGACCCAGTACTTC	CASSFPPTGTGETQYF
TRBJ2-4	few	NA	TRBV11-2	TGTGCCAGCAGCTTAGGACAGTTCTTTCAGTACTTC	CASSLGQFFQYF
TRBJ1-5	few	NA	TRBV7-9	TGTGCCAGCAGCTTAAGTCTTCAGCCCCAGCATTTT	CASSLSLQPQHF
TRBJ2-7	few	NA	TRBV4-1	TGCGCCAGCAGCCAAGATCGGGCATACTACGAGCAGTACTTC	CASSQDRAYYEQYF
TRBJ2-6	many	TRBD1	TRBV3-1	TGTGCCAGCAGAGCGACAGGGACTGGGGCCAACGTCCTGACTTTC	CASRATGTGANVLTF
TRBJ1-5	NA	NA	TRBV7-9	TGTGCCACCACGAACGGAGCCTCTAGCAATCAGCCCCAGCATTTT	CATTNGASSNQPQHF
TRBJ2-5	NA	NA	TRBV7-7	TGTGCCAGCAGCCAGGACCTCCAAGAGACCCAGTACTTC	CASSQDLQETQYF
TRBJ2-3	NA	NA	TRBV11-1	TGTGCCAGCACCTACCGAGGACACGGAGAAAATACGCAGTATTTT	CASTYRGHGENTQYF
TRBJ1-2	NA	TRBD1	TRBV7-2	TGTGCCAGCAGCTTAGAGATAGGTTGGACAGGGCCCTATGGCTACACCTTC	CASSLEIGWTGPYGYTF
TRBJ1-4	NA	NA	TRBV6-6	TGTGCCAGCAGTTTCAGGGGTGGGGATGAAAAACTGTTTTTT	CASSFRGGDEKLFF
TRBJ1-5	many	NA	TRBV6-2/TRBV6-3	TGTGCCAGCAGTTACCGGGGTGGTGATCAGCCCCAGCATTTT	CASSYRGGDQPQHF
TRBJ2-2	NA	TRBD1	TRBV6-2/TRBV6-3	TGTGCCAGCAGTGACAGGGAGTTCGACACCGGGGAGCTGTTTTTT	CASSDREFDTGELFF
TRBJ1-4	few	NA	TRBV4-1	TGCGCCAGCAGCCAAGATTATGACGGTGAAAAACTGTTTTTT	CASSQDYDGEKLFF
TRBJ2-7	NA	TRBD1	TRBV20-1	TGCAGTGCTAGAGTCACAGGGGTTCCCTCCTACGAGCAGTACTTC	CSARVTGVPSYEQYF
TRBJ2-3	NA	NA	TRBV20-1	TGCAGTGCTAGACTAGTCGCAGATACGCAGTATTTT	CSARLVADTQYF
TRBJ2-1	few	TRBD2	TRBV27	TGTGCCAGCAAGGGCAGAGCGGGGCTGATAAATGAGCAGTTCTTC	CASKGRAGLINEQFF
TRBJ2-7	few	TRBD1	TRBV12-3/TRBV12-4	TGTGCCAGCAGCGACAGGGAAGCTCTCAAGGTCGAGCAGTACTTC	CASSDREALKVEQYF
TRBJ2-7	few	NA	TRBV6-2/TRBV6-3	TGTGCCAGCAGTTACTCGAAGTCGCAGAAGAAGATCTCCTACGAGCAGTACTTC	CASSYSKSQKKISYEQYF
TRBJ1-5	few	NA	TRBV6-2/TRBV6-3	TGTGCCACTTCGAGGGGAAGCATGAGCAATCAGCCCCAGCATTTT	CATSRGSMSNQPQHF
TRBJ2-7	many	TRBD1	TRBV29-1	TGCAGCGTCACAAGTCGGGGGACAGGAAAAGAGCAGTACTTC	CSVTSRGTGKEQYF
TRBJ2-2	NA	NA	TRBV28	TGTGCCAGCAGTTGGACAGCCGGGGAGCTGTTTTTT	CASSWTAGELFF
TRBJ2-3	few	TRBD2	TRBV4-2	TGTGCCAGCAGCCAAGGGAGAGCGGGGGGCACAGATACGCAGTATTTT	CASSQGRAGGTDTQYF
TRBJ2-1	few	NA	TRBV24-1	TGTGCCACCAGTGAAAGCAGTTACAATGAGCAGTTCTTC	CATSESSYNEQFF
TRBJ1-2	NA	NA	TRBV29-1	TGCAGCGTTGTCCCGATGGAGGGCTCTAACTATGGCTACACCTTC	CSVVPMEGSNYGYTF
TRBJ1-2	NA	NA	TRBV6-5	TGTGCCAGCAGTTACGAGAGAGGCTATGGCTACACCTTC	CASSYERGYGYTF
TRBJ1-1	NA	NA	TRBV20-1	TGCAGTGCTGGTCGTATGAACACTGAAGCTTTCTTT	CSAGRMNTEAFF
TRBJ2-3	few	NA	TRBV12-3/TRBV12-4	TGTGCCAGCAGTTTATGGTTGGATACGCAGTATTTT	CASSLWLDTQYF
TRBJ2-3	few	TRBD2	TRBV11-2	TGTGCCAGCAGCCCTAGCGGGGGGGCGAGCACAGATACGCAGTATTTT	CASSPSGGASTDTQYF
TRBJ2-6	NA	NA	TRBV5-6	TGTGCCAGCAGCTTTGAGCCTTCCCGAGGGATCGGGGCCAACGTCCTGACTTTC	CASSFEPSRGIGANVLTF
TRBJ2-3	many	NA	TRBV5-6	TGTGCCAGCAGCCTGGTGGGTCAAGCGGATACGCAGTATTTT	CASSLVGQADTQYF
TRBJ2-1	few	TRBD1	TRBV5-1	TGCGCCAGCAGCCCTCAATCAAACAGGGGCGGAGGAAGGAATGAGCAGTTCTTC	CASSPQSNRGGGRNEQFF
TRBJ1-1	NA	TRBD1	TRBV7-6	TGTGCCAGCAGCTTAACGGGGACAGGGGGGAACACTGAAGCTTTCTTT	CASSLTGTGGNTEAFF
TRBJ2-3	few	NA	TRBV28	TGTGCCAGCAGCTTAGCAGGAACCTTCACGCAGTATTTT	CASSLAGTFTQYF
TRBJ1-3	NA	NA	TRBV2	TGTGCCAGCAGATCAGATGACACTGGAAACACCATATATTTT	CASRSDDTGNTIYF
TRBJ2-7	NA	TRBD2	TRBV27	TGTGCCAGCAGAACTAGCGGGGGGGCCTACGAGCAGTACTTC	CASRTSGGAYEQYF
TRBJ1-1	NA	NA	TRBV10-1	TGCGCCAGCAGTGAGGGGAAGAACACTGAAGCTTTCTTT	CASSEGKNTEAFF
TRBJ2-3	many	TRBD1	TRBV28	TGTGCCAGCAACCGAGACAGGGTGTCCGATACGCAGTATTTT	CASNRDRVSDTQYF
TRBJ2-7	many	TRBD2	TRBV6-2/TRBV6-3	TGTGCCAGCAGTTACGGGACTAGCGCCTACGAGCAGTACTTC	CASSYGTSAYEQYF
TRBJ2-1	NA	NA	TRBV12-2	TGTGCAAGTCGCTTCCCATTACCGGGACAGGGTAATGGGAATGAGCAGTTCTTC	CASRFPLPGQGNGNEQFF
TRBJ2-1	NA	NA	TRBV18	TGTGCCAGCTCACCACGGCAGGGTGAGCAGTTCTTC	CASSPRQGEQFF
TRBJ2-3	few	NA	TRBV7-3	TGTGCCAGCAGCGCAAACGCGGGCAGCACAGATACGCAGTATTTT	CASSANAGSTDTQYF
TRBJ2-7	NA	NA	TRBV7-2	TGTGCCAGCAGTCCTTATGCGAGCGGCGGACTCTACGAGCAGTACTTC	CASSPYASGGLYEQYF
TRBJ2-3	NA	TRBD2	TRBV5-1	TGCGCCACCAGCGGGGAGGCAGATACGCAGTATTTT	CATSGEADTQYF